Below, 2 T cell receptor delta chains from the same sample are listed, as sequenced in a study of gamma-delta T cells after stem cell transplantation. TCRdb reanalysed the RT-PCR reads with CATT. Here the sample table reports a few delta-chain clones. The specimen sequenced was gamma-delta T cells. These receptors all come from a human donor. It is not recorded whose cells these are; they may come from a transplant donor. This table probably holds off-target reads from a library built for another chain.

The V call is TRDV2, the J call TRDJ1, with 9 nucleotides matching TRDD3. V shed 4 bases and J 0 bases; nucleotides not matched to a gene: 11. The CDR3 consists of 17 residues. In germline, CDR1 is GEAIGNYY, CDR2 EKD. The CDR3 sequence is CACDLLLAGGYTDKLIF. Written as DNA, the CDR3 is TGTGCCTGTGATCTTCTACTGGCTGGGGGATACACCGATAAACTCATCTTT.

The chain carries TRDV2 and TRDJ1; TRDD3 aligns across 12 bases. CDR1 GEAIGNYY and CDR2 EKD come from the germline V gene. The CDR3 consists of 19 residues. J lost 1 base, V lost 3 bases, and 14 bases had no gene match. The CDR3 reads CACDPLVLGDTLSTDKLIF. The DNA of the CDR3 is TGTGCCTGTGACCCACTTGTCCTGGGGGATACGCTTAGCACCGATAAACTCATCTTT.